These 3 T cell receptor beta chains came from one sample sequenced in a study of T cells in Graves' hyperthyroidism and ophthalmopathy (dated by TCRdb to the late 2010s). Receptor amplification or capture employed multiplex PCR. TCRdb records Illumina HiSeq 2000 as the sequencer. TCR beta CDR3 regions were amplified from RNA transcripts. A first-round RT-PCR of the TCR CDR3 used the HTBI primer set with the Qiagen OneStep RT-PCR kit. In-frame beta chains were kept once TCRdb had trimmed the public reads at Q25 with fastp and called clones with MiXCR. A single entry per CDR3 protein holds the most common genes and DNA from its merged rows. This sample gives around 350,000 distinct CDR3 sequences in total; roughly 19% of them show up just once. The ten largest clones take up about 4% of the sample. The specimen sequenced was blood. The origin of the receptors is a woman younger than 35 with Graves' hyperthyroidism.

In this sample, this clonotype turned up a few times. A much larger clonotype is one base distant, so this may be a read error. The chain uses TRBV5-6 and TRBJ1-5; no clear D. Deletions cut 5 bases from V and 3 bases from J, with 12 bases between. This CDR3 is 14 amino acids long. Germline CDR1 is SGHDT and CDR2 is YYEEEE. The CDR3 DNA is TGTGCCAGCAGTTTGTATCGGGACAATCAGCCCCAGCATTTT. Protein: CASSLYRDNQPQHF.

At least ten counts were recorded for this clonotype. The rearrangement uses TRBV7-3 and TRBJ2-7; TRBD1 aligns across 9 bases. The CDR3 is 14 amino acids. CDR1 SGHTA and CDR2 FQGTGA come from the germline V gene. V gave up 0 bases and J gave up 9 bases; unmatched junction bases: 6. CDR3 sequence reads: CASSLTGQGSRQYF. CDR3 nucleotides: TGTGCCAGCAGCTTAACGGGACAGGGAAGTAGGCAGTACTTC.

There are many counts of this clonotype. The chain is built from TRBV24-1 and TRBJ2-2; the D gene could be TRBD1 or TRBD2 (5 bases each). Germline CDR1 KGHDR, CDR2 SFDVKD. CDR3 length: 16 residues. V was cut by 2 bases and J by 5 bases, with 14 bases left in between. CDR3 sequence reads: CATSDSQAPGTGELFF. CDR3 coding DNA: TGTGCCACCAGTGATTCACAGGCCCCGGGGACCGGGGAGCTGTTTTTT.